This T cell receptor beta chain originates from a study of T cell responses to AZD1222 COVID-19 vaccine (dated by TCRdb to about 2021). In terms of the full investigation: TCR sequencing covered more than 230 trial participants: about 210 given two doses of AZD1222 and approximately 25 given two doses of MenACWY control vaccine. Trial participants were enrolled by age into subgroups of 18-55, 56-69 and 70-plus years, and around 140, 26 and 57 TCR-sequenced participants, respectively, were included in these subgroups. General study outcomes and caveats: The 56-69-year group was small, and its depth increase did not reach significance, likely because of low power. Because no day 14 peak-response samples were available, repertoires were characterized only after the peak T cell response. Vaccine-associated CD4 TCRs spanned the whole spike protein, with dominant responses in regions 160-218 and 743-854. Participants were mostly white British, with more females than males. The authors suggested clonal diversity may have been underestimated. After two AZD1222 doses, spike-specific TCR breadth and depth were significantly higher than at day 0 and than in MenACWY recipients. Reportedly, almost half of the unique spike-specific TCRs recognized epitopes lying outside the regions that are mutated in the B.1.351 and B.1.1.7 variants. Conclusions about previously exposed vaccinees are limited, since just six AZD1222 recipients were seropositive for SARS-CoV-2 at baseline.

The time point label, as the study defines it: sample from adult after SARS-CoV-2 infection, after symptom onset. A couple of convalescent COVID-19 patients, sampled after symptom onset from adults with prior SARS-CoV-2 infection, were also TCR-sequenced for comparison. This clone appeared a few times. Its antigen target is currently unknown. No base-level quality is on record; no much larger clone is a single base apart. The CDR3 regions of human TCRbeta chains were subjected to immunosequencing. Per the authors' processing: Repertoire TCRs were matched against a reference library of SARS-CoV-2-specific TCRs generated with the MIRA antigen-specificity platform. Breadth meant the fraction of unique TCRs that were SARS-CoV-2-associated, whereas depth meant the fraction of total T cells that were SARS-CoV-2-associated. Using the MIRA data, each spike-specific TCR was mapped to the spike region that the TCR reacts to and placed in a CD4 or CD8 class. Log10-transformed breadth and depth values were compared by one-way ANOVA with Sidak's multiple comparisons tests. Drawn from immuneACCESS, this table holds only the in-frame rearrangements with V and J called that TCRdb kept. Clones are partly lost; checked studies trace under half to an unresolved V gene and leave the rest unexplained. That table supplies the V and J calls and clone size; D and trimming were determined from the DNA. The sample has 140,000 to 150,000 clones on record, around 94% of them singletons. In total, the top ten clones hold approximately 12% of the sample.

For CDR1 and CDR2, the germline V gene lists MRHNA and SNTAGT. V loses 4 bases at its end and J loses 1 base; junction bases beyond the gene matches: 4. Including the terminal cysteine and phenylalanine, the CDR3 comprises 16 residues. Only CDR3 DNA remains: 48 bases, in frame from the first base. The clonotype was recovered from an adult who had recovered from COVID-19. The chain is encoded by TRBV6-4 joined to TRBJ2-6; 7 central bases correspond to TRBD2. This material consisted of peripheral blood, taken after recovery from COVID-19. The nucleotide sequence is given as TGTGCCAGCAGTGGACTAGCAGCTTCTGGGGCCAACGTCCTGACTTTC. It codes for CASSGLAASGANVLTF.